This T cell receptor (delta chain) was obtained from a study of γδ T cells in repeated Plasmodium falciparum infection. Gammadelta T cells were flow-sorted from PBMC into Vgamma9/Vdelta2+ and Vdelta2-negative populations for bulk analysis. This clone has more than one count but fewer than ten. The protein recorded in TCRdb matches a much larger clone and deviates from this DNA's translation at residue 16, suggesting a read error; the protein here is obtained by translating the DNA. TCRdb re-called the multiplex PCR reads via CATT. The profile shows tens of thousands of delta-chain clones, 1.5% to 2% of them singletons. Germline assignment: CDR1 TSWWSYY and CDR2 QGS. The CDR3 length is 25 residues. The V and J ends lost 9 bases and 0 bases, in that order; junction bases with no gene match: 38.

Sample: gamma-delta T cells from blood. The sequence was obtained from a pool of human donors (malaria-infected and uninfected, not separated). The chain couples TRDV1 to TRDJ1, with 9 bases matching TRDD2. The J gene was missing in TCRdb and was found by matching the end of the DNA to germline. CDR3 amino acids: CALLPKPTFLPLLIVPGDYTDKLIF. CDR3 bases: TGTGCTCTCTTACCCAAACCGACCTTCCTACCTCTTTTAATTGTACCGGGGGATTACACCGATAAACTCATCTTT.